This TCR beta chain was observed in a study of blood T cell repertoires in COVID-19 (dated by TCRdb to 2020 to 2021). A note on the overall study: Collaborator samples came from the United States, Italy and Spain and covered acute and convalescent phases of COVID-19. The repertoires were made available in a free public database intended to serve as a resource for research on the immune response to SARS-CoV-2. The sample metadata nearly always contained a de-identified subject ID, COVID-19 status, age in years and sex. The material from the prospective study consisted of cDNA or gDNA derived from T cells, B-cell-depleted T cells, or PBMCs. Where available, HLA class I and class II types were taken from metadata supplied by the sample provider and were not determined by assay-based typing. The samples were drawn from two sources: the first 160 participants of the ongoing ImmuneRACE study, and 1,000 to 1,500 subjects contributed by 6 global collaborators. Subjects who had been exposed to COVID-19, were actively infected with it, or had recovered from it provided the deeply sampled blood TCRbeta repertoires that made up the dataset.

TCRbeta CDR3 regions were amplified from genomic DNA by means of the immunoSEQ Assay, a bias-controlled multiplex PCR. The study's own analysis went as follows. Nucleated cell counts per sample were estimated from amplification of reference gene primers within the assay. Sequence reads were collapsed and filtered to measure the absolute abundance of every unique TCRbeta CDR3 rearrangement. Productive Simpson clonality was computed per sample as the square root of Simpson's diversity index over productive rearrangements. Not all clones reach the TCRdb copy of this immuneACCESS table, which keeps in-frame sequences only. Checked studies attribute under half of the gap to unresolved V genes and leave the rest unexplained. V and J calls and clone size are those listed in that table; D and trimming were worked out from the DNA. Present in this sample are about 270,000 clones, around 90% of which were seen just once. The ten top clones hold around 2% of the sample.

Whole blood was collected in K2EDTA tubes by collaborating institutions according to the institutions' own protocols. For TCRbeta analysis, collaborators shipped samples as frozen whole blood, isolated PBMCs, or DNA extracted from either of those sample types. Reading the germline V gene (reference sequence) gives CDR1 SGHNT and CDR2 YYREEE. The CDR3 covers 15 residues, taking in both the cysteine and the phenylalanine. Of all the DNA, just the CDR3 is kept, 45 bases in frame from base 1. Germline trimming: 0 bases from V, 7 bases from J; junction bases outside gene matches: 6. With regard to this clone: Its antigen target is currently unknown. There are no base qualities to consult, and no much larger clone falls within one base.

Summary of the overall study and its limitations: The amount of clinical and demographic metadata varied by source and participant and was provided uncurated.

The sequence joins TRBV5-4 to TRBJ2-2; a stretch of 7 junction bases matches TRBD1. The receptor was isolated from a man over 45 with acute or convalescent COVID-19. The sample was peripheral blood. The CDR3 corresponds to CASSLERGQVGELFF. The DNA sequence is as follows: TGTGCCAGCAGCTTGGAAAGGGGGCAAGTCGGGGAGCTGTTTTTT.